The T cell receptor (beta chain) under discussion was sequenced for a study of shared clonotypes between healthy human individuals. Study in general: Used for every donor were three CD4 naive, three CD4 memory, two CD8 naive and one CD8 memory plate.

The CDR3 has 17 amino acids. Germline lookup yields CDR1 MRHNA and CDR2 SNTAGT. Trimming shortened V by 3 bases and J by 2 bases, and 16 bases separated the two germline ends. This table comes from immunoSEQ multiplex PCR, and its TCRdb copy is limited to in-frame clones, with some not included. Here the sample spans more than 1.2 million clones, less than 99% being singletons. Partitioning of CD4+ cells yielded a CD45RA+ naive subset and a CD45RA-negative memory subset. This sequence originates from a man younger than 45 in good health. The sequenced sample consisted of naive CD4+ T cells sorted from blood. Subset described: CD45RA+ positively selected. The rearrangement links TRBV6-4 to TRBJ2-2; tentatively, D is TRBD2 (6 bases). The CDR3 DNA sequence: TGTGCCAGCAGTGATTACCATAGCGGAGCAAACACCGGGGAGCTGTTTTTT. The encoded protein is CASSDYHSGANTGELFF.